This T cell receptor beta chain was retrieved from a study of Graves' ophthalmopathy and Graves' hyperthyroidism. Trimming at V came to 2 bases and at J to 1 base, leaving 14 bases not matched to a gene. Germline-derived CDR1 and CDR2 are MNHEY and SVGEGT. The CDR3 is 19 amino acids. Researchers took RNA transcripts and amplified TCR beta CDR3 regions from them. Second-round multiplex PCR followed a first-round RT-PCR using HTBI primers. From the multiplex PCR reads, TCRdb called clonotypes with MiXCR, one entry per CDR3 protein. The repertoire has about 160,000 distinct CDR3 sequences, around two fifths of them found once; the top ten carry about 9.5%.

This rearrangement joins TRBV6-2 or TRBV6-3 to TRBJ1-5, with TRBD1 matching 7 bases. This clonotype was obtained from a man under 40 with Graves' ophthalmopathy. The specimen sequenced was peripheral blood. CDR3 sequence reads: CASSYPTGSGLESNQPQHF. CDR3 in DNA: TGTGCCAGCAGTTACCCGACAGGGTCGGGTTTAGAGAGCAATCAGCCCCAGCATTTT.